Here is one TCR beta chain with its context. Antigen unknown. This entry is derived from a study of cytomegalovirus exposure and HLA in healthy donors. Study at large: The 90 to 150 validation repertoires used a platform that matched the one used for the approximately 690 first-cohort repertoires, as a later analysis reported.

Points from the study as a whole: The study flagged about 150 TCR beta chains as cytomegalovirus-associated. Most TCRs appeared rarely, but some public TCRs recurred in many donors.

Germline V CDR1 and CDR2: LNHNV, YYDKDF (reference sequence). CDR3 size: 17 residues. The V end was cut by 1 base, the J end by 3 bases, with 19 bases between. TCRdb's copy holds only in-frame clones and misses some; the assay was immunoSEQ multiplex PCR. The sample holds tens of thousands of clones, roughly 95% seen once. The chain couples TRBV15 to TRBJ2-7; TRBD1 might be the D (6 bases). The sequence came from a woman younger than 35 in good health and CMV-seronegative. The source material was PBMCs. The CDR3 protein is CATSRVAGAPKNYEQYF. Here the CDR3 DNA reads TGTGCCACCAGCAGAGTGGCAGGGGCCCCGAAGAACTACGAGCAGTACTTC.